This T cell receptor beta chain was recorded in a study of blood T cell repertoires in COVID-19. Turning to the study itself: Italy, Spain and the United States were the sources of the convalescent and acute COVID-19 samples.

Study processing details: Cell counts per sample came from amplifying reference gene primers. Produced via immunoSEQ multiplex PCR; TCRdb's table is partial and in-frame only. That table supplies the V and J calls and clone size; D and trimming were determined from the DNA. The sample consists of 200,000 to 250,000 clones, 89% of them appearing once. This CDR3 comprises 17 residues. From germline, CDR1 is SGHTA and CDR2 FQGNSA. With V trimmed by 3 bases and J by 2 bases, 9 bases remained unmatched. The sample holds one count of this clone. The clonotype originates from a woman in her 40s with acute or convalescent COVID-19. Sequencing input: peripheral blood. The V and J genes are TRBV7-2 and TRBJ2-3, with 9 bases fitting TRBD2. Written as DNA, the CDR3 is TGTGCCAGCAGCTTCCGGGCCAGCGGGGGGCCCACAGATACGCAGTATTTT. Protein product: CASSFRASGGPTDTQYF.